This T cell receptor (beta chain) was retrieved from a study of post-analysis software for immune sequencing data. The germline V gene encodes CDR1 DFQATT and CDR2 SNEGSKA (reference sequence). CDR3 length equals 13 residues. With 3 bases removed from V and 7 bases from J, the gap between germline ends came to 13 bases. This clonotype was counted between two and nine times. The antigen is not known. The study's findings and limits: About five TRBV segments were more frequent in patients than controls; TRBV5-6, TRBV5-1 and TRBV20-1 belonged to this group.

Unique molecular identifiers were present in the TCR beta cDNA libraries. Input amounts of 1 to 10 million T cells were used. These gave roughly 0.5 million cDNA molecules, so each molecule approximated one T cell. TCRdb re-derived calls from the PCR reads in MiXCR, one entry per CDR3 protein. Of some 800,000 distinct CDR3 sequences in the sample, 46% were seen once. This TCR was sampled from a girl between 10 and 17 years old with multiple sclerosis. The sequenced sample was blood. The chain combines TRBV20-1 with TRBJ2-1; TRBD1 might be the D (6 bases). This CDR3 is CSASQGTGNEQFF. The CDR3 bases are TGCAGTGCTAGTCAAGGTACAGGGAATGAGCAGTTCTTC.